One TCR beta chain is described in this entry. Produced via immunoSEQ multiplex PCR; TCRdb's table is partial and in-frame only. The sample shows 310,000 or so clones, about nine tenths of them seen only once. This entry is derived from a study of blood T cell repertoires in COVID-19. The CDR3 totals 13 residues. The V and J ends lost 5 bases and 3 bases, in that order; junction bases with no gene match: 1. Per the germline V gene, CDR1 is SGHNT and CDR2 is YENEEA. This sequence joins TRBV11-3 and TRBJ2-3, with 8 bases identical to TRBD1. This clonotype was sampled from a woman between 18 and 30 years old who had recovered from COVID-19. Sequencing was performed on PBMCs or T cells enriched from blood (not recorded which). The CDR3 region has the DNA TGTGCCAGCAGCCGGACAGGGACAGATACGCAGTATTTT. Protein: CASSRTGTDTQYF.